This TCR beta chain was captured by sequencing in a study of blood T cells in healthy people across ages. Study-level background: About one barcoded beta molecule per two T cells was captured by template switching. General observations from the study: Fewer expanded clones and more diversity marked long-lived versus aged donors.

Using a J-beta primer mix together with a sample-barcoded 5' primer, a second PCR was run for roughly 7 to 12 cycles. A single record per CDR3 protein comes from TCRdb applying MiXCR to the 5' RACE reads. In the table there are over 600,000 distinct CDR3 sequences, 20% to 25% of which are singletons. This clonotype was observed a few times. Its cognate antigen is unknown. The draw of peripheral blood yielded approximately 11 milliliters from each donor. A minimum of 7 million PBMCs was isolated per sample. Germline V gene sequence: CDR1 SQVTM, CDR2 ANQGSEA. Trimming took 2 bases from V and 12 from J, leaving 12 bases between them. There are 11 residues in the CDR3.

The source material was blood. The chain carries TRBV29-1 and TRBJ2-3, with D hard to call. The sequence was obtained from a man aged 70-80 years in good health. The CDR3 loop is CSVEILNLQYF. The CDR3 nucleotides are TGCAGCGTTGAAATACTTAATTTACAGTATTTT.